These 4 T cell receptor beta chains originate from one sample sequenced in a study of blood T cell repertoires in COVID-19. TCRdb's table, derived via immunoSEQ multiplex PCR, lists solely in-frame clones and lacks some. The sample comprises 90,000 to 100,000 clones, about 85% of which are singletons, and about 4.2% rests with the top ten. The sequenced sample was peripheral blood. Source of these receptors: a man between 65 and 80 years old with acute or convalescent COVID-19.

CDR3 DNA sequence: TGTGCCAGCACTGACAGGGGGCGAACCCCCTACGAGCAGTACGTC. It codes for CASTDRGRTPYEQYV. This chain uses TRBV6-4 with TRBJ2-7; TRBD1 matches 10 bases. The CDR3 has 15 residues. Per germline, CDR1 MRHNA and CDR2 SNTAGT.

This clone has only a few counts. This chain links TRBV2 with TRBJ1-1, with 7 bases matching TRBD1. The CDR3 is 14 residues long. The germline V gene has CDR1 SNHLY and CDR2 FYNNEI. After removal of 7 bases from V and 0 bases from J, the junction contained 5 bases not matched to a gene. The CDR3 DNA is TGTGCCAGCACAGGGGGTTATATGAACACTGAAGCTTTCTTT. Its protein is CASTGGYMNTEAFF.

The rearrangement joins TRBV28 to TRBJ1-4; tentative D call: TRBD1 (6 bases). V lost 5 bases to trimming and J lost 8 bases, with 21 bases between them. The CDR3 sequence is 16 residues long. Germline values: CDR1 MDHEN, CDR2 SYDVKM. CDR3 loop: CASSDRRTQINEKLFF. Here the CDR3 DNA reads TGTGCCAGCAGTGACAGGAGAACGCAAATCAACGAAAAACTGTTTTTT.

J is TRBJ2-2 and V is TRBV9; the match to TRBD2 covers 9 bases. Per the germline V gene, CDR1 is SGDLS and CDR2 is YYNGEE. The J segment lost 6 bases and the V segment lost 3 bases, leaving 9 bases of the junction unmatched. This CDR3 spans 16 amino acids. The CDR3 loop reads CASSERGGGASGELFF. For the CDR3, the DNA is TGTGCCAGCAGCGAGAGAGGCGGGGGGGCCTCCGGGGAGCTGTTTTTT. The variable domain in full, with the rest retrieved from reference TRBV9 and TRBJ2-2, is DSGVTQTPKHLITATGQRVTLRCSPRSGDLSVYWYQQSLDQGLQFLIQYYNGEERAKGNILERFSAQQFPDLHSELNLSSLELGDSALYFCASSERGGGASGELFFGEGSRLTVL.